This T cell receptor beta chain was captured in a study of radiation and T cells in renal cell carcinoma. Treatment reported: treatment-naive control, cytoreductive nephrectomy. Produced via immunoSEQ multiplex PCR; TCRdb's table is partial and in-frame only. The table records 13,000 to 15,000 clones, roughly three fifths of them present only once. V was cut by 6 bases and J by 0 bases, with 9 bases left in between. Germline CDR1 KGHSH, CDR2 LQKENI. There are 14 residues in the CDR3. The material was tumor tissue, obtained from a patient whose treatment was nephrectomy without radiotherapy. The clonotype was recovered from a man aged 50 to 60 with renal cell carcinoma. The rearrangement uses TRBV18 and TRBJ1-5; D unresolved. The CDR3 DNA follows: TGTGCCAGCTCTAGTCCGATTAGCAATCAGCCCCAGCATTTT. This encodes CASSSPISNQPQHF. Full variable domain (remainder filled in from reference TRBV18 and TRBJ1-5): NAGVMQNPRHLVRRRGQEARLRCSPMKGHSHVYWYRQLPEEGLKFMVYLQKENIIDESGMPKERFSAEFPKEGPSILRIQQVVRGDSAAYFCASSSPISNQPQHFGDGTRLSIL.